These 20 T cell receptor beta chains were all obtained from the same sample, sequenced in a study of blood T cell repertoires in COVID-19. The data were produced by immunoSEQ multiplex PCR, yet TCRdb's version contains in-frame clones alone and is incomplete. The sample contains 80,000 to 95,000 clones, about 86% of which appear only once. The specimen sequenced was peripheral blood. These receptor sequences come from a woman of 80 years or more in a cohort sampled during active or convalescent COVID-19.

The rearrangement joins TRBV7-2 to TRBJ1-5; 8 bases line up with TRBD1. This CDR3 is built from 15 residues. The V gene's germline CDR1 is SGHTA and CDR2 FQGNSA. With 4 bases clipped from V and 2 bases from J, the junction kept 4 bases outside the gene matches. DNA of the CDR3: TGTGCCAGCAGCTCGCCAGGGGGCGGCAATCAGCCCCAGCATTTT. It encodes CASSSPGGGNQPQHF.

This clone was detected a few times. The chain recombines TRBV7-9 with TRBJ1-5; no clear D. Germline CDR1 SEHNR, CDR2 FQNEAQ (reference sequence). The length of the CDR3 is 14 residues. V was trimmed by 6 bases and J by 3 bases, leaving 12 bases between them. CDR3 sequence: CASSLTETNQPQHF. CDR3 bases: TGTGCCAGCAGTTTAACAGAAACCAATCAGCCCCAGCATTTT.

This sequence joins TRBV6-6 and TRBJ1-2; no definite D call. Per the germline V gene, CDR1 is MNHNY and CDR2 is SVGAGI (reference sequence). The V and J ends lost 7 bases and 8 bases respectively, with 20 bases between them. The CDR3 is 14 amino acids. The CDR3 bases are TGTGCCAGCACCCCCAGCCTATCGACTTTCGGCTACACCTTC. This codes for CASTPSLSTFGYTF.

The chain uses TRBV10-3 and TRBJ1-2; D is unresolved. V lost 5 bases and J 3 bases, leaving 10 bases between the germline ends. Germline CDR1 and CDR2: ENHRY and SYGVKD. The CDR3 runs to 13 residues. CDR3 in amino acids: CAISQIEYYGYTF. CDR3 in DNA: TGTGCCATCAGTCAGATCGAATACTATGGCTACACCTTC.

In this sample, this clone turned up once. The chain combines TRBV4-1 with TRBJ1-6; 8 bases are shared with TRBD1. V lost 1 base to trimming and J lost 6 bases; unmatched junction nucleotides: 11. Per the germline V gene, CDR1 is MGHRA and CDR2 is YSYEKL. This CDR3 is 18 amino acids long. In DNA form, the CDR3 reads TGCGCCAGCAGCCAAGTTGGCACAGGGGGTGTTCTTAATTCACCCCTCCACTTT. It yields the protein CASSQVGTGGVLNSPLHF.

V usage is TRBV11-2 and J usage is TRBJ1-1, with D maybe TRBD1 (5 bases). This CDR3 spans 16 amino acids. CDR1 SGHAT and CDR2 FQNNGV come from the germline V gene. Trimming took off 5 bases at V and 3 bases at J, with 19 bases between the two ends. The CDR3 region is CASSPTYEGGDTEAFF. Here the CDR3 DNA reads TGTGCCAGCAGCCCGACCTACGAGGGAGGGGACACTGAAGCTTTCTTT.

The chain has TRBV6-5 and TRBJ2-3; no definite D call. The V end was cut by 5 bases, the J end by 6 bases, with 9 bases between. Germline values: CDR1 MNHEY, CDR2 SVGAGI. The CDR3 is 12 residues long. CDR3 in DNA: TGTGCCAGCAGTCCACCCGGGGATACGCAGTATTTT. It encodes CASSPPGDTQYF.

The J gene is TRBJ1-2, the V gene TRBV30; D gene uncertain. The CDR3 contains 13 residues. Looked up from germline, CDR1 is GTSNPN and CDR2 is SVGIG (reference sequence). Trimming pared 5 bases from V and 0 bases from J, leaving 10 bases between. The CDR3 is CAWGLGANYGYTF. CDR3 DNA: TGTGCCTGGGGGTTGGGCGCTAACTATGGCTACACCTTC. The full variable domain, with the rest looked up from reference TRBV30 and TRBJ1-2, is SQTIHQWPATLVQPVGSPLSLECTVEGTSNPNLYWYRQAAGRGLQLLFYSVGIGQISSEVPQNLSASRPQDRQFILSSKKLLLSDSGFYLCAWGLGANYGYTFGSGTRLTVV.

The rearrangement links TRBV7-8 to TRBJ1-2, with TRBD1 identical over 7 bases. Germline V gene data show CDR1 as SGHVS and CDR2 as FQNEAQ. The V gene end was trimmed by 5 bases and the J gene end by 7 bases; junction bases not matched to a gene: 7. The CDR3 sequence is 13 residues long. The CDR3 DNA reads as TGTGCCAGCAGCGGTACAGGGGCAGGTGGCTACACCTTC. Its protein product is CASSGTGAGGYTF.

This clone appeared once. The CDR3 DNA follows: TGTGCCACCAGTGATTCAACCACCGCCCGGGGCACCGGGGAGCTGTTTTTT. This codes for CATSDSTTARGTGELFF. This rearrangement joins TRBV24-1 to TRBJ2-2, with D possibly being TRBD2 (5 bases). This CDR3 is 17 amino acids long. Per the germline V gene, CDR1 is KGHDR and CDR2 is SFDVKD. Between the trimmed V and J ends, which lost 2 bases and 4 bases, there was a span of 16 bases.

This clone was observed a few times. The chain employs TRBV5-1 and TRBJ2-7; D is uncertain. The germline V gene encodes CDR1 SGHRS and CDR2 YFSETQ. This CDR3 spans 13 amino acids. The V and J ends lost 1 base and 6 bases respectively, with 11 bases between them. The DNA for the CDR3 is TGCGCCAGCAGCTTGACTACCCTTGGCGAGCAGTACTTC. Amino acid sequence: CASSLTTLGEQYF.

The rearrangement joins TRBV7-9 to TRBJ2-1, with TRBD2 matching over 12 bases. Germline V gene lookup returns CDR1 SEHNR and CDR2 FQNEAQ (reference sequence). This CDR3 comprises 15 residues. Trimming removed 0 bases from V and 7 bases from J; junction bases left unmatched: 1. The CDR3 here is CASSLAGTSGNEQFF. As DNA, the CDR3 is TGTGCCAGCAGCTTAGCGGGGACTAGCGGGAATGAGCAGTTCTTC.

V and J are TRBV5-6 and TRBJ2-5; possibly TRBD2 for D (6 bases). The germline CDR1 and CDR2 sequences are SGHDT and YYEEEE. V was clipped by 5 bases and J by 2 bases, with 16 bases between them. This CDR3 region has 15 residues. CDR3 bases: TGTGCCAGCAGGCGGGCCCAGGGAGGTCAAGAGACCCAGTACTTC. It encodes CASRRAQGGQETQYF. Looking up the rest from reference TRBV5-6 and TRBJ2-5 gives the full variable domain: DAGVTQSPTHLIKTRGQQVTLRCSPKSGHDTVSWYQQALGQGPQFIFQYYEEEERQRGNFPDRFSGHQFPNYSSELNVNALLLGDSALYLCASRRAQGGQETQYFGPGTRLLVL.

This clone was seen more than once but under ten times. The CDR3 DNA sequence: TGTGCCAGCAGTTATTCTGGGGCCAACGTCCTGACTTTC. It specifies CASSYSGANVLTF. This chain links TRBV2 with TRBJ2-6; D is unclear. The CDR3 extends over 13 amino acids. Per germline, CDR1 SNHLY and CDR2 FYNNEI. The V gene lost 5 bases and the J gene lost 1 base, with 3 bases spanning the gap.

V usage is TRBV28 and J usage is TRBJ2-2; D is possibly TRBD1 (6 bases). Trimming took off 6 bases at V and 0 bases at J, with 11 bases between the two ends. The CDR3 runs 15 residues. Germline V gene sequence: CDR1 MDHEN, CDR2 SYDVKM. DNA for the CDR3: TGTGCCAGCAGGACCGCAGGGGCGAACACCGGGGAGCTGTTTTTT. Its translation is CASRTAGANTGELFF.

The chain carries TRBV19 and TRBJ2-5; 8 positions match TRBD1. Trimming at V came to 9 bases and at J to 1 base, leaving 10 bases not matched to a gene. Germline lookup yields CDR1 LNHDA and CDR2 SQIVND (reference sequence). The CDR3 sequence is 15 residues long. The CDR3 DNA is TGTGCCAGCCGGAGAGGGGACAGGTTCCAAGAGACCCAGTACTTC. Its translation is CASRRGDRFQETQYF.

In DNA, the CDR3 is TGTGCCAGCAGCCAAGCGGTAGTCCGGTTCTTC. Protein: CASSQAVVRFF. V is TRBV3-1 (or the pseudogene TRBV3-2) and J is TRBJ2-1; D remains unclear. The CDR3 is 11 amino acids. Germline V gene data show CDR1 as LGHDT and CDR2 as YNNKEL (reference sequence). V gave up 1 base and J gave up 15 bases, with 10 bases separating them.

The chain couples TRBV15 to TRBJ2-3, with D unclear. CDR3 length: 15 amino acids. Looked up from germline, CDR1 is LNHNV and CDR2 is YYDKDF (reference sequence). Trimming pared 1 base from V and 2 bases from J, leaving 10 bases between. CDR3 amino acids: CATSRGAGITDTQYF. CDR3 nucleotides: TGTGCCACCAGCAGAGGGGCAGGAATCACAGATACGCAGTATTTT.

The CDR3 spells CASSLAQKTSGDEQFF. The CDR3, as DNA: TGTGCCAGCAGCTTAGCGCAGAAGACTAGCGGGGATGAGCAGTTCTTC. The chain has TRBV7-9 and TRBJ2-1; 11 bases are a match to TRBD2. Germline assignment: CDR1 SEHNR and CDR2 FQNEAQ (reference sequence). The V gene end was trimmed by 0 bases and the J gene end by 8 bases; junction bases not matched to a gene: 6. CDR3 length equals 16 residues.

V and J are TRBV6-5 and TRBJ1-2; a possible D gene is TRBD1 (5 bases). Germline values: CDR1 MNHEY, CDR2 SVGAGI. The CDR3 is 11 amino acids. Trimming pared 7 bases from V and 8 bases from J, leaving 11 bases between. The CDR3 DNA reads as TGTGCCAGCATGTTCGGGGGGGGCTACACCTTC. Its protein product is CASMFGGGYTF.